This TCR beta chain was identified during a study of technical replicates of blood from several donors. The protocol was immunoSEQ multiplex PCR, while the TCRdb copy is restricted to in-frame clones and leaves out a portion. The table lists some 71,000 clones, approximately 96% of them singletons, with over 0.2% in the top ten. J lost 2 bases, V lost 5 bases, and 6 bases had no gene match. The CDR3 has 15 residues. The germline V gene encodes CDR1 SGHNT and CDR2 YENEEA. The source is a human donor in good health. The chain has TRBV11-3 and TRBJ1-2; 9 nucleotides line up with TRBD1. Sequenced material: T cells isolated from PBMCs. CDR3 sequence reads: CASSPWTGVNYGYTF. The CDR3 coding sequence is TGTGCCAGCAGCCCATGGACAGGGGTCAACTATGGCTACACCTTC.